The entry below gives a single T cell receptor (beta chain) sequence along with its context. This PCR relied on a set of 60 Vbeta primers and 13 Jbeta primers. Per the original data handling: An analysis performed later counted about 80 million unique TCR beta chains (roughly 11 million of them shared). Repertoires were generated with immunoSEQ multiplex PCR, while TCRdb's copy carries only in-frame clones and drops some. D and trimming come from the DNA, and the V and J calls and clone size come from that table. There are 80,000 to 95,000 clones in the sample; around 59% occur only once, and roughly 2.1% lies in the top ten. The CDR3 has 18 residues. V lost 3 bases and J lost 9; bases outside the gene matches: 16. Looked up from germline, CDR1 is SEHNR and CDR2 is FQNEAQ (reference sequence). These donors counted as nominally healthy when sampled, but unrecorded immune exposures were likely. This record belongs to a study of cytomegalovirus exposure and HLA in healthy donors.

The V call is TRBV7-9, the J call TRBJ1-6, with 8 bases aligning to TRBD1. This clonotype was sampled from a human donor in good health. Material for sequencing was PBMCs. In nucleotides, the CDR3 is TGTGCCAGCAGCTTCCCCCAAGGGTTAGGGACAGGAGGTTCACCCCTCCACTTT. This sequence encodes CASSFPQGLGTGGSPLHF.